This T cell receptor (beta chain) was sequenced in a study of shared clonotypes between healthy human individuals. Study details: The donor group consisted of a couple of women and a few men, aged 18 to 49.

The study, taken as a whole, reports: There were few donors, and this limited the genetic and exposure-history diversity represented.

This clone appeared once. Its antigen is not known. The method was immunoSEQ multiplex PCR; TCRdb's version includes in-frame clones alone and lacks a portion of them. The sample lists approximately 460,000 clones; 75% to 80% were seen once. Sequencing input: PBMCs. The receptor's source is a middle-aged woman in good health. Some clones in this sample may be carry-over from other donors' samples.

The CDR3: CASSPGWFYGYTF. The CDR3 DNA sequence: TGTGCCAGCAGTCCGGGGTGGTTCTATGGCTACACCTTC. The chain couples TRBV28 to TRBJ1-2, with unresolved D. The CDR3 is 13 amino acids. Germline V gene sequence: CDR1 MDHEN, CDR2 SYDVKM. Deletions cut 5 bases from V and 4 bases from J, with 11 bases between.